This entry describes one T cell receptor beta chain. Its antigen is currently not known. No clone much larger than this one lies a single base away; base qualities are absent. This record comes from a study of cytomegalovirus exposure and HLA in healthy donors (dated by TCRdb to the late 2010s). Context from the whole study: According to an earlier analysis of several hundred of the donors, some 180 million T cells yielded 120 million or so unique TCR beta sequences and about 300 Gb of sequence data. A later analysis re-examined previously published TCR beta repertoires from hundreds of donors and added high-resolution HLA genotyping to investigate patterns of TCR occurrence. Alongside the repertoire data, information on donor age, sex, ethnicity and CMV serostatus was compiled. About five DR-DQ haplotypes were treated as single units for association and clustering because of strong linkage in the cohort. Every repertoire in the discovery cohort had been generated on one and the same sequencing platform. Typing coverage varied by locus: about 620-640 donors for A, B, C, DRB1 and DQB1; under 550 for DQA1; some 610 for DPA1; under 490 for DPB1. A later genetic analysis used genome-wide SNP genotypes for about 60% of the roughly 700 donors, treating that subset as a discovery cohort. The genetic ancestry cluster associated with self-reported Caucasian donors included over 80% of the roughly 400 genotyped donors. Rather than drawing on any new phenotypic data, the later analysis identified candidate immune exposures from TCR beta sequences and the way those sequences occurred across donors. An earlier analysis of approximately 640 of the donors applied high-throughput TCR beta sequencing to assess whether each TCR beta V gene segment acted as functional or pseudogenic. The study combined high-throughput TCR immunosequencing, statistical association of individual TCRs with disease status, and machine learning to predict cytomegalovirus infection status. HLA typing covered class I and class II loci at four-digit resolution. Across 300 to 400 genotyped donors of the cohort, an average of about 220,000 unique TCR beta nucleotide sequences per donor were sequenced, and roughly 18% of those sequences were non-productive. Using immunosequencing, the study profiled T cell repertoires from 666 subjects and related those repertoires to cytomegalovirus serostatus. An early release that covered 500 to 800 HLA-typed donors contained 300 to 350 gigabases of sequencing data and around 85 million unique TCR sequences. A separate validation cohort of roughly 110 different subjects was used in addition to the roughly 700-subject first cohort. The study was designed to test whether signatures of past pathogen exposure could be identified by cataloging public T cell receptors.

The CDR3 measures 12 amino acids from cysteine to phenylalanine. Just the 36-base CDR3 DNA is kept, in frame starting at base 1. A distance of 11 bases separates the germline ends of V and J, which lose 4 bases and 7 bases respectively. In the germline V gene, CDR1 corresponds to SGHRS and CDR2 to YFSETQ. The research as a whole found: Assigning TCR associations to individual alleles was difficult when HLA alleles, especially DR and DQ, strongly co-occurred. Some IMGT-functional V segments, including TRBV6-2 and TRBV6-3, could not be told apart with the 87-base-pair reads, so those segments were excluded. Compared with equally common non-associated chains, HLA-associated TCR beta chains in a later analysis were more clonally expanded and had lower generation probabilities. At a false discovery rate of 0.05, a later analysis linked 16,951 TCR beta sequences to specific HLA alleles. Broadly in line with IMGT annotations, most TCR beta V segments showed up in productive rearrangements about 87% or about 30% of the time in an earlier analysis of 587 of the donors. A later analysis found that TCR association rates varied across HLA loci, with DRB1 alleles showing the most associated TCRs and HLA-C alleles the fewest. Roughly uniform sequencing depth across donors was assumed in presence/absence analyses, although this assumption may not hold. Linkage disequilibrium might explain the correlated functional status among segregating V segments, but an unknown experimental factor could not be excluded. In vitro tests confirmed that a few of the cytomegalovirus-associated TCR beta chains recognize cytomegalovirus antigens. A total of 150 or so TCR beta chains were listed by the study as associated with cytomegalovirus. A further reported finding was that TCR beta sequences accurately predicted the HLA-A and HLA-B alleles for most subjects in the first cohort. In this cohort, only TCR beta chains were sequenced, and detectable features were limited by the absence of alpha or paired-chain data. HLA typing was unavailable for some donors at each locus, so association tests used only the typed subset. Because counts were too low, around 18 rarely observed V segments, including chromosome 9 orphons, were left out of the earlier analysis of 500 to 750 of the donors. V-gene and J-gene trimming of TCR beta chains was associated with a missense DCLRE1C variant in a later genetic analysis, and the association was replicated in an independent cohort. A later analysis found that most CMV-associated TCR beta chains appeared HLA-restricted, with HLA associations seemingly driven largely by CMV exposure. It was suggested by the authors that the approach could potentially be generalized to other disease states and immunological phenotypes. Several of the top co-occurrence clusters appeared to be linked to parvovirus B19, influenza, CMV and Epstein-Barr virus, according to a later analysis. Compared with the roughly 600-donor mean, donors in an Asian-associated ancestry cluster had fewer N-insertions in productive TCRs, according to a later genetic analysis. For the cohort, immune exposure information was limited to CMV serostatus. Across donors, most TCR sequences were observed very rarely, whereas some public TCRs were present in many individuals. The sequencing pipeline was judged likely to have produced a cluster of highly shared sequence variants as a technical artifact. Cytomegalovirus status was reported to be diagnosed by the classifier with high specificity and sensitivity in both the original and validation cohorts.

In total, roughly 670 healthy bone marrow donors made up the cohort. Cohort members were all nominally healthy when sampled, although unrecorded immune exposures were likely present. The donor was CMV seronegative and belonged to the group of 352 seronegative cohort members. Each donor provided a peripheral blood sample, and peripheral blood mononuclear cells were used for TCR beta sequencing. The Qiagen DNeasy Blood Extraction Kit was used to extract genomic DNA from the blood cell samples. Library preparation used the immunoSEQ multiplex PCR assay. A mixture of 60 forward primers for TCR Vbeta segments and 13 reverse primers for TCR Jbeta segments was used in the multiplex PCR. A multiplex PCR assay on genomic DNA amplified the CDR3 region of rearranged TCR beta genes. Amplified TCR beta libraries were sequenced as 87-base-pair reads on the Illumina HiSeq System. In the source study's methods: In a later analysis, approximately 74 million unique TCR beta chains were counted across the roughly 670 repertoires, and approximately 11 million of these chains were shared by at least two donors. A nearest-neighbor algorithm error-corrected the raw reads and collapsed the reads into unique sequences, merging closely related sequences to remove PCR and sequencing errors. CDR3 sequences were aligned to IMGT reference sequences to assign V, D and J gene segments. Each retained sequence needed at least a six-nucleotide match to both a V gene segment and a J gene segment. Rearrangements were called productive when the CDR3 lacked stop codons and stayed in frame with V and J; all others were non-productive. CDR3 was defined by IMGT convention, running from the second conserved V-encoded cysteine to the conserved J-encoded phenylalanine. In an earlier analysis of around 640 of the donors, sequences lacking an unambiguous match to a single V gene segment were excluded. An earlier analysis of 587 of the donors called V segments functional above 56.7% productive rearrangements and segregating when the between-donor standard deviation exceeded 5%. To diagnose cytomegalovirus status from the catalog of TCR beta chain sequences, a statistical classification framework was built. A later analysis assigned V and J genes by comparing TCR nucleotide sequences with IMGT/GENE-DB human TR gene sequences. In a later analysis, CDR3 sequences and most-parsimonious VDJ recombination scenarios were assigned using the TCRdist pipeline. In a later analysis, each TCR beta chain was defined by its CDR3 amino acid sequence together with its V-gene family, and reads lacking a unique V-gene family were excluded. As a way to deal with suspected cross-contamination and a sequencing artifact, a later analysis dropped under 600 nucleotide sequences that were highly shared and had low generation probability. In a later analysis, a clonal expansion index for each public chain was calculated from normalized within-repertoire ranks of inferred template counts. In a later analysis, generation probabilities were computed with a VDJ recombination model fitted to out-of-frame rearrangements, and the resulting probabilities were checked against IGoR. In a later analysis, TCR-TCR, TCR-HLA and TCR-CMV co-occurrence was scored with hypergeometric tests, and a repertoire-size bias correction was applied to TCR pairs. A later analysis estimated false discovery rates by permuting HLA or CMV assignments 20 times. In a later analysis, co-occurring TCRs were grouped using DBSCAN, and TCRdist sequence similarity was added for clustering within HLA-allele-positive subsets. Repertoires with fewer than 30,000 or more than 120,000 public chains were left out of co-occurrence clustering, as were about five repertoires with anomalous nucleotide sharing. TCRdb re-hosts the immuneACCESS table, in-frame sequences only. Its copies lack some clones; in the studies checked, an unresolved V gene accounts for under half of them, and the cause for the rest is not known. That table supplies the V and J calls and clone size; D and trimming were determined from the DNA. The sample table records under 200,000 clones; over 75% of these occur just once. The top ten clones comprise 0.5% of the sample.

The clonotype comes from a woman between 45 and 65 years old in good health and CMV-seronegative. The chain links TRBV5-1 with TRBJ1-2; perhaps TRBD1 is the D gene, with 6 bases matching. The source material was PBMCs. Read as DNA, the sequence is TGCGCCAGCAGCGTCGACAGGTCTGGCTACACCTTC. Translated, this gives CASSVDRSGYTF.